The rows below give T cell receptor beta chains drawn from one sample of a study of T cell changes during pregnancy in multiple sclerosis. Sequencing used immunoSEQ multiplex PCR; TCRdb keeps in-frame clones, though not all of them. This repertoire shows around 40,000 clones, approximately 90% found once; its top ten account for around 0.4%. The sample was CD4+ T cells from peripheral blood mononuclear cells, taken in the second trimester of pregnancy. The receptors were sampled from a female donor with multiple sclerosis, enrolled in a pregnancy study. Each CDR3 is given with its conserved first and last residue.

len,v_gene,CDR3aa
14,TRBV4-3,CASSQDSRNTEAFF
12,TRBV19,CARRRVKNIQYF
12,TRBV18,CASSPNQETQYF
18,TRBV7-9,CASSLWPGGAEGANVLTF
15,TRBV2,CASSEAEKSLAKQFF
13,TRBV6-4,CASRGQTNTEAFF
13,TRBV19,CASRVPAGETQYF
16,TRBV2,CASSRTGSRGFYEQYF
15,TRBV7-2,CASRAASGSGYEQYF
15,TRBV9,CASSLSGGIYNEQFF
14,TRBV5-4,CASSQTSGSYEQYF
15,TRBV27,CASSLTSVPGDTQYF
16,TRBV5-1,CASSLIAGVGVNEQFF
16,TRBV6-5,CASSYSRWRTAQEAFF
12,TRBV7-9,CAVDRGGTEAFF
17,TRBV2,CASSGDQRLGYNSPLHF
14,TRBV30,CAWSVVDEGQPQHF
14,TRBV18,CASSPFRSNTEAFF
17,TRBV7-8,CASSSEPGQGKSYEQYF
13,TRBV27,CASSFRQGQPQHF
14,TRBV6-1,CASSGTRRVNEQFF
15,TRBV9,CASTLSRWGYYGYTF
14,TRBV10-1,CASSESTGNPEAFF
14,TRBV30,CAWSLQVSSYEQYF
14,TRBV27,CASSRTGAGNTIYF
16,TRBV19,CASSIGIGAGANVLTF
15,TRBV2,CASSEATVINTEAFF
16,TRBV28,CASSSLLTRGRTEAFF
13,TRBV2,CASSAANTGELFF
16,TRBV4-3,CASSQDVGQGGGGYTF
13,TRBV6-1,CASRGAITDTQYF
15,TRBV9,CASSVASGGAETQYF
13,TRBV5-1,CASSFSSSDTQYF
15,TRBV18,CASSPPGQLRYEQYF
15,TRBV19,CASSIVARDIVEQYF
14,TRBV5-4,CASSLRQGDTEAFF
15,TRBV7-6,CASSLGVTSSYEQYF